Listed here is a single T cell receptor (beta chain). Generated by immunoSEQ multiplex PCR, the TCRdb table keeps only in-frame clones and is missing some. Of fewer than 25,000 clones listed, 82% were seen once; the top ten hold 9% to 15%. The data were obtained in a study of T cells in tumors after PD-1 blockade. About the study: Daily vismodegib 150 mg continued in a subset of anti-PD-1-treated patients. Peripheral blood samples averaged about 33,000 unique clonotypes and about 120,000 templates.

This specimen consisted of PBMCs, obtained after anti-PD-1 treatment. The receptor comes from a human donor with basal cell carcinoma.

The CDR3 DNA follows: TGTGCCAGCAGCTTCGCGGGCAAAGCTAATGAAAAACTGTTTTTT. Translation gives CASSFAGKANEKLFF. This chain joins TRBV5-8 and TRBJ1-4; the D is unclear. V lost 2 bases, J lost 3 bases, and 11 bases lay in between. The germline V gene has CDR1 SGHTS and CDR2 YDEGEE. This CDR3 comprises 15 residues.